The 14 T cell receptor beta chains given below trace back to one sample, sequenced in a study of follicular helper T cells after annual influenza vaccination. Data came from immunoSEQ multiplex PCR; TCRdb stores just in-frame clones and leaves some out. The table records some 9,000 clones, almost 80% of them present only once. Stated time point: 2014-2015 season, pre-vaccination. The sample in question was CXCR5+ CD38- circulating T follicular helper cells from blood, obtained on the day of influenza vaccination. The subset here: circulating Tfh, non-naive CD4+CXCR5+PD-1+ (ICOS+CD38+ or ICOS-CD38-). The receptors derive from an adult who received the influenza vaccine.

This rearrangement joins TRBV6-5 to TRBJ2-1, with 8 bases that match TRBD2. The germline gives CDR1 MNHEY, CDR2 SVGAGI. The CDR3 has 14 residues. After removal of 1 base from V and 9 bases from J, the junction contained 5 bases not matched to a gene. CDR3 nucleotide sequence: TGTGCCAGCAGTTACTTGGCGGGAGGTGCTGAGCAGTTCTTC. As protein: CASSYLAGGAEQFF.

This chain joins TRBV18 and TRBJ2-6, with 8 bases matching TRBD2. This CDR3 contains 17 residues. The germline CDR1 and CDR2 sequences are KGHSH and LQKENI. The ends lost 4 bases at V and 2 bases at J; junction bases unmatched: 7. The CDR3 bases are TGTGCCAGCTCACGGGCCCGGGGGGGAACTGGGGCCAACGTCCTGACTTTC. Its translation: CASSRARGGTGANVLTF.

The rearrangement uses TRBV30 and TRBJ2-1; TRBD2 matches at 13 bases. This CDR3 contains 15 residues. J lost 7 bases, V lost 1 base, and 4 bases had no gene match. CDR1 and CDR2 (germline): GTSNPN, SVGIG (reference sequence). CDR3 nucleotides: TGTGCCTGGAGTGCGACTAGCGGGGGGTGGAATGAGCAGTTCTTC. It codes for CAWSATSGGWNEQFF.

The chain recombines TRBV7-2 with TRBJ2-3; 7 positions match TRBD2. With V trimmed by 2 bases and J by 6 bases, 5 bases remained unmatched. The length of the CDR3 is 14 residues. CDR1 is SGHTA, CDR2 FQGNSA, per germline. The CDR3 nucleotides are TGTGCCAGCAGCTTAAATTTCGGGGGGGATACGCAGTATTTT. It specifies CASSLNFGGDTQYF. Together with reference TRBV7-2 and TRBJ2-3, the CDR3 gives the full variable domain: GAGVSQSPSNKVTEKGKDVELRCDPISGHTALYWYRQSLGQGLEFLIYFQGNSAPDKSGLPSDRFSAERTGGSVSTLTIQRTQQEDSAVYLCASSLNFGGDTQYFGPGTRLTVL.

The chain links TRBV6-6 to TRBJ2-7, with TRBD1 identical over 9 bases. The CDR3 extends over 15 amino acids. In germline, CDR1 is MNHNY, CDR2 SVGAGI (reference sequence). Trimming at V came to 4 bases and at J to 6 bases, leaving 10 bases not matched to a gene. DNA for the CDR3: TGTGCCAGCAGTTCCCCGGGACAGGGTAAGGGCGAGCAGTACTTC. It specifies CASSSPGQGKGEQYF.

The sample holds a few counts of this clone. The chain couples TRBV4-1 to TRBJ2-4; D might be TRBD2 (6 bases). V gave up 4 bases and J gave up 4 bases, with 17 bases separating them. The CDR3 contains 16 residues. Looked up from germline, CDR1 is MGHRA and CDR2 is YSYEKL. As DNA, the CDR3 is TGCGCCAGCAGCCCGAGCGACGGGAGTACTAAAAACATTCAGTACTTC. This translates into CASSPSDGSTKNIQYF.

This chain joins TRBV9 and TRBJ1-3, with TRBD1 matching over 7 bases. The V and J ends lost 3 bases and 3 bases, in that order; junction bases with no gene match: 15. This CDR3 contains 18 residues. The germline V gene encodes CDR1 SGDLS and CDR2 YYNGEE. DNA for the CDR3: TGTGCCAGCAGCGCCTTCCCGCCGACAGGGTCTTATGGAAACACCATATATTTT. This encodes CASSAFPPTGSYGNTIYF.

A note on this clone: Other DNA sequences in the sample encode the same CDR3. The V gene is TRBV7-2, the J gene TRBJ2-7, with D unclear. V was cut by 4 bases and J by 4 bases, with 5 bases left in between. Germline V CDR1 and CDR2: SGHTA, FQGNSA. The CDR3 runs 11 residues. In DNA form, the CDR3 reads TGTGCCAGCAGCTCCTATTACGAGCAGTACTTC. Translation: CASSSYYEQYF.

V and J are TRBV10-3 and TRBJ1-5; TRBD1 might be the D (5 bases). Germline V gene sequence: CDR1 ENHRY, CDR2 SYGVKD. The CDR3 runs 14 residues. V was shortened by 0 bases and J by 5 bases, with 8 bases between the two germline ends. CDR3 in amino acids: CAISESRDDQPQHF. The CDR3 nucleotides read TGTGCCATCAGTGAGTCCAGGGACGATCAGCCCCAGCATTTT.

This clone was picked up a small number of times. The rearrangement uses TRBV28 and TRBJ2-7; D is unresolved. Germline V gene sequence: CDR1 MDHEN, CDR2 SYDVKM. The CDR3 is 11 amino acids. V gave up 4 bases and J gave up 0 bases, with 1 base separating them. The CDR3 loop reads CASSYSYEQYF. The CDR3 coding sequence is TGTGCCAGCAGTTACTCCTACGAGCAGTACTTC.

This chain joins TRBV6-1 and TRBJ2-5, with D maybe TRBD2 (6 bases). The CDR3 runs to 15 residues. Germline V CDR1 and CDR2: MNHNS, SASEGT. Deletions cut 2 bases from V and 0 bases from J, with 10 bases between. CDR3 amino acids: CASSEIAVNQETQYF. The CDR3 nucleotides read TGTGCCAGCAGTGAAATAGCGGTAAACCAAGAGACCCAGTACTTC.

This chain uses TRBV28 with TRBJ2-3; TRBD2 agrees at 7 bases. The CDR3 consists of 15 residues. Germline assignment: CDR1 MDHEN and CDR2 SYDVKM. Losses at the gene ends were 4 bases for V and 2 bases for J; bases not matched to a gene: 6. CDR3 sequence reads: CASSSSGTPTDTQYF. As DNA, the CDR3 is TGTGCCAGCAGTTCTAGCGGAACCCCCACAGATACGCAGTATTTT.

The DNA of the CDR3 is TGTGCCAGCTCCCCTCCGCCTGGACTAGCGGGCCCACTCAACTACGAGCAGTACTTC. It translates to CASSPPPGLAGPLNYEQYF. The chain combines TRBV18 with TRBJ2-7; 11 bases map to TRBD2. The CDR3 is 19 residues long. V shed 6 bases, J shed 3 bases, and the junction held 19 bases outside the gene matches. The germline gives CDR1 KGHSH, CDR2 LQKENI. Combining the CDR3 with reference TRBV18 and TRBJ2-7 gives the whole variable domain NAGVMQNPRHLVRRRGQEARLRCSPMKGHSHVYWYRQLPEEGLKFMVYLQKENIIDESGMPKERFSAEFPKEGPSILRIQQVVRGDSAAYFCASSPPPGLAGPLNYEQYFGPGTRLTVT.

The rearrangement uses TRBV27 and TRBJ1-2; 10 positions match TRBD1. The CDR3 sequence is 14 residues long. From germline, CDR1 is MNHEY and CDR2 SMNVEV (reference sequence). J gave up 4 bases and V 6 bases, and 5 bases lay outside the gene matches. For the CDR3, the DNA is TGTGCCAGCAGGGGACAGGGGTTCGCCTATGGCTACACCTTC. Protein product: CASRGQGFAYGYTF.